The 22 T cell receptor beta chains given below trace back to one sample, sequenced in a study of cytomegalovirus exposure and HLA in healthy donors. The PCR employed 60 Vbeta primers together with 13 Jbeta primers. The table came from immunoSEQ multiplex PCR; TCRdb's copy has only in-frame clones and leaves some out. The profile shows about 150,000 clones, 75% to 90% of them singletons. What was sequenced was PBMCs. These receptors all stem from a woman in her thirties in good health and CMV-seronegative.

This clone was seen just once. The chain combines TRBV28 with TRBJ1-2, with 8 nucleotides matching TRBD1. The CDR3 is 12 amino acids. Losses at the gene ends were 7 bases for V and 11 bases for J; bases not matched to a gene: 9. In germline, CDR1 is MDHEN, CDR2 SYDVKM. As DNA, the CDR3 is TGTGCCAGCACCCAGGGGGCTGCTTGGTACACCTTC. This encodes CASTQGAAWYTF.

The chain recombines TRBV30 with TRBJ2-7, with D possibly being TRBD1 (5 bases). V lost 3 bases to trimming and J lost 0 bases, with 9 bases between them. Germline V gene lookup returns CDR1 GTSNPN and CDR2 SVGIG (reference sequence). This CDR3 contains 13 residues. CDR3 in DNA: TGTGCCTGGAGGGACAAACTCTCCTACGAGCAGTACTTC. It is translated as CAWRDKLSYEQYF.

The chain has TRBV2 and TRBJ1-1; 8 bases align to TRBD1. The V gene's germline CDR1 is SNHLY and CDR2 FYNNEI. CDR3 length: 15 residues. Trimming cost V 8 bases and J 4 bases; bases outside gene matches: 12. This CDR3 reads CASEWTGWYGTEAFF. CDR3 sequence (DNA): TGTGCCAGCGAGTGGACAGGGTGGTATGGCACTGAAGCTTTCTTT.

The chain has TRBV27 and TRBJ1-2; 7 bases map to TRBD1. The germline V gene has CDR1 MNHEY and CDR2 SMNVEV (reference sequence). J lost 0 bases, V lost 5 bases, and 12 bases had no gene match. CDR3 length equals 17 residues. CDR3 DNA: TGTGCCAGCAGTCAATCTCCGGACAGGCCAACTAACTATGGCTACACCTTC. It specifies CASSQSPDRPTNYGYTF.

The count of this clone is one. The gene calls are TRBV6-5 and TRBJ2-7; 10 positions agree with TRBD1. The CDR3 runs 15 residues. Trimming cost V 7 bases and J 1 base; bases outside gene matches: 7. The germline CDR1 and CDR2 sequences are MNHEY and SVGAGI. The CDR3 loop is CASKTGGLNSYEQYF. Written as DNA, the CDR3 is TGTGCCAGCAAGACAGGGGGCCTAAATTCCTACGAGCAGTACTTC.

CDR3 DNA sequence: TGTGCCAGCACCCAATTCCGGGACAGGGCCCCAGATACGCAGTATTTT. Amino acid sequence: CASTQFRDRAPDTQYF. The chain links TRBV27 to TRBJ2-3, with TRBD1 matching over 9 bases. The V gene end was trimmed by 7 bases and the J gene end by 4 bases; junction bases not matched to a gene: 12. Germline V gives CDR1 MNHEY, CDR2 SMNVEV (reference sequence). This CDR3 contains 16 residues.

CDR3 protein: CASSISDRGPYEQYF. The CDR3 bases are TGTGCCAGTAGTATTTCGGACAGGGGGCCCTACGAGCAGTACTTC. V and J are TRBV19 and TRBJ2-7; 11 nucleotides line up with TRBD1. In germline, CDR1 is LNHDA, CDR2 SQIVND (reference sequence). The length of the CDR3 is 15 residues. Trimming at V came to 3 bases and at J to 2 bases, leaving 3 bases not matched to a gene.

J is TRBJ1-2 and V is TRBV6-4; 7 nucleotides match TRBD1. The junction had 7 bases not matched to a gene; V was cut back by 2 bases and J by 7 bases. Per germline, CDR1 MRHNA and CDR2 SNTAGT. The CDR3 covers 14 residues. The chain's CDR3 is CASSDRKGGFGYTF. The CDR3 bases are TGTGCCAGCAGTGACAGGAAAGGGGGCTTTGGCTACACCTTC.

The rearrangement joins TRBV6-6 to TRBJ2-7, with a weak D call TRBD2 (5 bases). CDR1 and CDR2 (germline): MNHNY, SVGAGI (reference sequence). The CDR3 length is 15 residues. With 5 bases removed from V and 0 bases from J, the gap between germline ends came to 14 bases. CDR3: CASSPMRASSYEQYF. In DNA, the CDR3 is TGTGCCAGCAGTCCCATGAGGGCCAGCTCCTACGAGCAGTACTTC.

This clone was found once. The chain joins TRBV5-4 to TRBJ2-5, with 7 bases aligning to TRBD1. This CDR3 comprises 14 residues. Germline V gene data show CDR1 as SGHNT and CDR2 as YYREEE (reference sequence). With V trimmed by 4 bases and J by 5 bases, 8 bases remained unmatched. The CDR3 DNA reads TGTGCCAGCAGCGTTCGGGACAGCCGGGAGACCCAGTACTTC. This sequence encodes CASSVRDSRETQYF.

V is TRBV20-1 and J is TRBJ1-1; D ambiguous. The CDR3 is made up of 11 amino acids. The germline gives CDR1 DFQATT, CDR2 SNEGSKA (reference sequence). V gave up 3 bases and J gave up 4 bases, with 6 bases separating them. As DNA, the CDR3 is TGCAGTGCTAGTCACAGCACTGAAGCTTTCTTT. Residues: CSASHSTEAFF.

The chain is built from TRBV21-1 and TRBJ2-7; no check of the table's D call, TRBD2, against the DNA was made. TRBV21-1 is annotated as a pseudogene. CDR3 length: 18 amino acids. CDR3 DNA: TGTGCCAGCAGCAGTCGTACGGGCAAGACTAGGAGCTCCTACGAGCAGTACTTC. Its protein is CASSSRTGKTRSSYEQYF.

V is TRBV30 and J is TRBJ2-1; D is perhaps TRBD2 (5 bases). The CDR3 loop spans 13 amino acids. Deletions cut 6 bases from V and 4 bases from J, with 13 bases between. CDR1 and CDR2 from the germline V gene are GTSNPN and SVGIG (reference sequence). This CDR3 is CACTGLQYNEQFF. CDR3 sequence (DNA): TGTGCCTGCACCGGACTCCAATACAATGAGCAGTTCTTC.

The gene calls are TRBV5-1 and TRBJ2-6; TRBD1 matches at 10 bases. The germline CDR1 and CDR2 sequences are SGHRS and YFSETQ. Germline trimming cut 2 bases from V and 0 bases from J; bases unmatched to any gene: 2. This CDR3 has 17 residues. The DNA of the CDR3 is TGCGCCAGCAGCTTCGGGACAGGGGCCTCTGGGGCCAACGTCCTGACTTTC. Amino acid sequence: CASSFGTGASGANVLTF.

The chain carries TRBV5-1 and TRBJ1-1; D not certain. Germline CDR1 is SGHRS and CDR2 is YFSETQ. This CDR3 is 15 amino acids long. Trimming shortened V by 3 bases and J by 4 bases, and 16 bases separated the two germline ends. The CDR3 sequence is CASSSGGRVPTEAFF. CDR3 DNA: TGCGCCAGCAGCTCCGGAGGGCGAGTGCCCACTGAAGCTTTCTTT.

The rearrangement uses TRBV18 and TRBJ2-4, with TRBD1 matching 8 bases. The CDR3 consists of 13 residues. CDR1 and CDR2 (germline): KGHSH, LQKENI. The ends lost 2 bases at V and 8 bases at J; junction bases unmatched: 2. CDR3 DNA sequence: TGTGCCAGCTCACCAGGACAGGGAGACATTCAGTACTTC. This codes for CASSPGQGDIQYF.

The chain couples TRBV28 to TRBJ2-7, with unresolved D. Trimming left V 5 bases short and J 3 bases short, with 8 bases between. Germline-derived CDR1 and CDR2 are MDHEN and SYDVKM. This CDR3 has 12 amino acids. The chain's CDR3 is CASSGLIYEQYF. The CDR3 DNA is TGTGCCAGCAGTGGTCTAATCTACGAGCAGTACTTC.

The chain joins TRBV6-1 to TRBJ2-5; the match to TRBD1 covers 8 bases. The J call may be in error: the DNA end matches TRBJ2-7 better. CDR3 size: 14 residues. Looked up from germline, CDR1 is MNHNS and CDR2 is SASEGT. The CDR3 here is CASSETGTGYEQYF. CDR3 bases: TGTGCCAGCAGTGAAACCGGGACAGGCTACGAGCAGTACTTC.

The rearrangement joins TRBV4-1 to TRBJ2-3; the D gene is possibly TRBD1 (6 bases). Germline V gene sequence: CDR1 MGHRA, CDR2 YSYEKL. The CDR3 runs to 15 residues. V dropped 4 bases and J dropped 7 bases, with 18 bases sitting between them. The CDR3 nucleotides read TGCGCCAGCAGCCTAGGACGGACAGCCATTTATACGCAGTATTTT. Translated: CASSLGRTAIYTQYF.

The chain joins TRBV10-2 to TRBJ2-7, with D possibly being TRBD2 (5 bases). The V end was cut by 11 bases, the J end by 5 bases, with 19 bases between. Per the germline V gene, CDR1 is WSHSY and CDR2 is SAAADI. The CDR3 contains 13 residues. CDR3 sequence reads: CAPPRDIKDEQYF. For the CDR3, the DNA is TGCGCCCCCCCACGGGATATCAAGGACGAGCAGTACTTC.

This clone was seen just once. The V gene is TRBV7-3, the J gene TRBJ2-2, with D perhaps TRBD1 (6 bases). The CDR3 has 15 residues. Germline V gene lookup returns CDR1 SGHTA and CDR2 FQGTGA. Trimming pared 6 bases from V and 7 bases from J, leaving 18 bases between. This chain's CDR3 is CASSLTSQGFGELFF. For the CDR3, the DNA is TGTGCCAGCAGTCTTACGTCGCAGGGGTTCGGGGAGCTGTTTTTT.

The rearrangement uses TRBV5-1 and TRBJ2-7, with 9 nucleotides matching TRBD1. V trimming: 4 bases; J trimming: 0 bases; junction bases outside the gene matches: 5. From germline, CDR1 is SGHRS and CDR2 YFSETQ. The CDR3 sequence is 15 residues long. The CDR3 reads CASSTHRGLSYEQYF. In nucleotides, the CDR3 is TGCGCCAGCAGCACTCACAGGGGGCTCTCCTACGAGCAGTACTTC. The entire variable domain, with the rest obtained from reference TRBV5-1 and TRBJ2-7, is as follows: KAGVTQTPRYLIKTRGQQVTLSCSPISGHRSVSWYQQTPGQGLQFLFEYFSETQRNKGNFPGRFSGRQFSNSRSEMNVSTLELGDSALYLCASSTHRGLSYEQYFGPGTRLTVT.